This TCR beta chain comes out of a study of cytomegalovirus exposure and HLA in healthy donors. About the research overall: From HLA-typed donors, an early data release held about 85 million unique TCRs. Study-wide points: A later analysis reportedly identified an Asian-associated ancestry cluster as carrying fewer N-insertions than the approximately 710-donor mean. Researchers counted roughly 160 TCR beta chains as cytomegalovirus-associated.

With 60 Vbeta and 13 Jbeta primers, the PCR was carried out. Produced via immunoSEQ multiplex PCR; TCRdb's table is partial and in-frame only. The data hold fewer than 200,000 clones, with about four fifths observed a single time. This CDR3 spans 14 amino acids. Trimming took off 2 bases at V and 1 base at J, with 6 bases between the two ends. Looked up from germline, CDR1 is PRHDT and CDR2 is FYEKMQ (reference sequence). This clone appeared a single time. The antigen remains undetermined. The V gene is TRBV13, the J gene TRBJ2-4; TRBD1 might be the D (5 bases). The source is a male donor in good health and CMV-seropositive. Sequenced: PBMCs. The CDR3 is CASSLSGAKNIQYF. The CDR3 coding sequence is TGTGCCAGCAGCTTATCAGGGGCCAAAAACATTCAGTACTTC.